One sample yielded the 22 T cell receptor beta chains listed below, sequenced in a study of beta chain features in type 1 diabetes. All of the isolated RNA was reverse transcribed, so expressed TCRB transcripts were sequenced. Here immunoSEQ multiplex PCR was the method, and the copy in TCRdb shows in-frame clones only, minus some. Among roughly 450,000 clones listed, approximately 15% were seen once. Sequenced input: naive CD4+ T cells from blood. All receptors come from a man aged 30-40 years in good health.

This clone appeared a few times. The chain's CDR3 is CASSQEVGNTIYF. The CDR3 DNA reads as TGTGCCAGCAGCCAAGAAGTAGGAAACACCATATATTTT. The chain is built from TRBV14 and TRBJ1-3; D gene unclear. The germline V gene has CDR1 SGHDN and CDR2 FVKESK. The V gene lost 0 bases and the J gene lost 4 bases, with 4 bases spanning the gap. The CDR3 has 13 amino acids.

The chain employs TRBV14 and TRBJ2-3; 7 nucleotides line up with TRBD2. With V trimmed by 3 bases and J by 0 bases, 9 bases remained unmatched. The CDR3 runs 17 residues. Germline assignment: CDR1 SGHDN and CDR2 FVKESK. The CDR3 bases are TGTGCCAGCAGCCACAGGCGGGAGATCTCTAGCACAGATACGCAGTATTTT. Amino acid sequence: CASSHRREISSTDTQYF.

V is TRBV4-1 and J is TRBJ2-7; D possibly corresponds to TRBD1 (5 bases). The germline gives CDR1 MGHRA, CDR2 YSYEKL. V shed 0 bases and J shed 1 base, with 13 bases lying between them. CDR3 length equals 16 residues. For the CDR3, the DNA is TGCGCCAGCAGCCAAGATTTGGGGCAGATATCCTACGAGCAGTACTTC. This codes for CASSQDLGQISYEQYF.

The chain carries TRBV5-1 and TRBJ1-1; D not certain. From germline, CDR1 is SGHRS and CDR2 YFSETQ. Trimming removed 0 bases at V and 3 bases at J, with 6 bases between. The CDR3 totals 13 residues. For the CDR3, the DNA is TGCGCCAGCAGCTTGGGTTCCGACACTGAAGCTTTCTTT. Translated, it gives CASSLGSDTEAFF.

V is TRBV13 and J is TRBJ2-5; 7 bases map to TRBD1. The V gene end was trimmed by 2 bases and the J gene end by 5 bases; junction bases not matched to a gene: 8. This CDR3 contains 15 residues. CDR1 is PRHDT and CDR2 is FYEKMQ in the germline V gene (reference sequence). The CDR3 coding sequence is TGTGCCAGCAGCTTATATGGACAGGCCGGGGAGACCCAGTACTTC. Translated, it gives CASSLYGQAGETQYF.

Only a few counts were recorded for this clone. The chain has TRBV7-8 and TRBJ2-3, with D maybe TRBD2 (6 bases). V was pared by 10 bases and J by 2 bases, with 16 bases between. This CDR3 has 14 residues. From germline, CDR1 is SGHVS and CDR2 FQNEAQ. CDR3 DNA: TGTGCCACACGGGGGAGGCTCAACACAGATACGCAGTATTTT. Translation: CATRGRLNTDTQYF.

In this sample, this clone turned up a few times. CDR3 bases: TGTGCCAGCAGCCAGATACAGGGGAAGATCTACGAGCAGTACTTC. It yields the protein CASSQIQGKIYEQYF. The rearrangement links TRBV7-6 to TRBJ2-7; 7 bases align to TRBD1. This CDR3 spans 15 amino acids. Germline trimming cut 5 bases from V and 3 bases from J; bases unmatched to any gene: 10. Per the germline V gene, CDR1 is SGHVS and CDR2 is FNYEAQ.

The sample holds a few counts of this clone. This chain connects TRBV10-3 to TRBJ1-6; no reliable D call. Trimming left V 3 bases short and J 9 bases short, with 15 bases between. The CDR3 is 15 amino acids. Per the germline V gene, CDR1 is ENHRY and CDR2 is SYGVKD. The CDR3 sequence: CAISDVFRDGSPLHF. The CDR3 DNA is TGTGCCATCAGTGATGTCTTCAGAGATGGTTCACCCCTCCACTTT.

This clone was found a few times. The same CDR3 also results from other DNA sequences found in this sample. DNA for the CDR3: TGTGCCAGCAGCTTTCGACAGTCAACAGATACGCAGTATTTT. The encoded protein is CASSFRQSTDTQYF. The chain has TRBV7-9 and TRBJ2-3; D might be TRBD1 (5 bases). Per germline, CDR1 SEHNR and CDR2 FQNEAQ (reference sequence). The CDR3 loop spans 14 amino acids. V lost 3 bases to trimming and J lost 3 bases, with 10 bases between them.

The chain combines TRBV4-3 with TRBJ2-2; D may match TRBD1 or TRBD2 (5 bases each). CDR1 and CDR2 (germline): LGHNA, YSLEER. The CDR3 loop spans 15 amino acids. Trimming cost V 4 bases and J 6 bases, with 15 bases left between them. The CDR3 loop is CASSPRGIGPGELFF. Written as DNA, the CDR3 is TGCGCCAGCAGCCCCCGGGGCATAGGGCCCGGGGAGCTGTTTTTT.

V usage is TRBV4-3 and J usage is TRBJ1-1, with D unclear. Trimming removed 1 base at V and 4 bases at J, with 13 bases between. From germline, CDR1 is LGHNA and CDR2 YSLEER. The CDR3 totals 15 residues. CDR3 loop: CASSQGIGDVTEAFF. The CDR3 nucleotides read TGCGCCAGCAGCCAAGGTATCGGGGATGTCACTGAAGCTTTCTTT.

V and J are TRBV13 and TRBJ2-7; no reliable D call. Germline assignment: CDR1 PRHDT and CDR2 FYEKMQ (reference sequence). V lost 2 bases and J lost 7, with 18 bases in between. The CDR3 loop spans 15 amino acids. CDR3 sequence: CASSLLSRAISEQYF. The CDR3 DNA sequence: TGTGCCAGCAGCTTATTATCCCGGGCAATATCGGAGCAGTACTTC.

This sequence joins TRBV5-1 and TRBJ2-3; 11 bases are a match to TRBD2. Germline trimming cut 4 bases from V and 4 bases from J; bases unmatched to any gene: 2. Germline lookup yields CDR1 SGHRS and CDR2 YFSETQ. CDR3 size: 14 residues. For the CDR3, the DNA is TGCGCCAGCAGCGTACTAGCGGGAGCAGATACGCAGTATTTT. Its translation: CASSVLAGADTQYF.

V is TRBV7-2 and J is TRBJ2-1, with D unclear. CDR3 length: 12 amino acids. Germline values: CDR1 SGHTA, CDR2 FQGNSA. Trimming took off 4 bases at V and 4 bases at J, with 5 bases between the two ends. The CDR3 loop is CASSSPYNEQFF. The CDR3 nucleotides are TGTGCCAGCAGCTCCCCGTACAATGAGCAGTTCTTC.

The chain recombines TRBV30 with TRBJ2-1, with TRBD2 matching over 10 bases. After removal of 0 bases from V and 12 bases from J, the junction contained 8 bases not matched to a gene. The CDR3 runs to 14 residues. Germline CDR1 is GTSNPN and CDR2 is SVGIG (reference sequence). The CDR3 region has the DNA TGTGCCTGGAGTGTCCTTCCCCTAGCGGGAGTGCAGTTCTTC. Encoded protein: CAWSVLPLAGVQFF.

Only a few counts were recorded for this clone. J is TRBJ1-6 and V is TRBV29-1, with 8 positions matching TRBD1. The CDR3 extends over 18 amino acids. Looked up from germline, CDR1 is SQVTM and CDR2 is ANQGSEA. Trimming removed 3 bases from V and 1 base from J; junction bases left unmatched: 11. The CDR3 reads CSVDKDRESRSYNSPLHF. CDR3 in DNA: TGCAGCGTTGATAAGGACAGGGAATCCAGGTCCTATAATTCACCCCTCCACTTT.

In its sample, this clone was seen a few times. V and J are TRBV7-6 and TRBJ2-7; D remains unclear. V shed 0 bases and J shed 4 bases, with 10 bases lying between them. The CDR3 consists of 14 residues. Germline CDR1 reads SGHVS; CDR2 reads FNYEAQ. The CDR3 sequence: CASSLAQAKYEQYF. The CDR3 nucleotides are TGTGCCAGCAGCTTAGCGCAGGCAAAATACGAGCAGTACTTC.

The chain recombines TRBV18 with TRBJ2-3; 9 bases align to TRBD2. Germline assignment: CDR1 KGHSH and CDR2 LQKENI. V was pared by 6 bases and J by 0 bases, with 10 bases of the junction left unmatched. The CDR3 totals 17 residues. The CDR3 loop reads CASSPRQRGDSTDTQYF. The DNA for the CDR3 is TGTGCCAGCTCGCCGCGGCAGCGGGGGGACAGCACAGATACGCAGTATTTT.

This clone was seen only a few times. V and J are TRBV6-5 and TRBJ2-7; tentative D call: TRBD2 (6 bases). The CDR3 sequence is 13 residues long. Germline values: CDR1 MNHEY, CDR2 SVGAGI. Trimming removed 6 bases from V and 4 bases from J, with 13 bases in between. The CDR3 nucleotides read TGTGCCAGCAGGCGGGATTCATGGTACGAGCAGTACTTC. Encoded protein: CASRRDSWYEQYF.

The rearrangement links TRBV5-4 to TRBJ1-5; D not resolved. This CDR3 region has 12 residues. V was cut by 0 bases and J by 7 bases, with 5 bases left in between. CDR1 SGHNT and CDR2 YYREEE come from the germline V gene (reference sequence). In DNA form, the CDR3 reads TGTGCCAGCAGCTTGGAGGGACAGCCCCAGCATTTT. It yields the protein CASSLEGQPQHF.

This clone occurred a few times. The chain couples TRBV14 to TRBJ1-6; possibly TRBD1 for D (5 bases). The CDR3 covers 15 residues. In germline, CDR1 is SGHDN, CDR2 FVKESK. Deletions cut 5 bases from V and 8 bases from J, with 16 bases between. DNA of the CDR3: TGTGCCAGCAGCAAAAACCAGGGTGGTTATTCACCCCTCCACTTT. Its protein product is CASSKNQGGYSPLHF.

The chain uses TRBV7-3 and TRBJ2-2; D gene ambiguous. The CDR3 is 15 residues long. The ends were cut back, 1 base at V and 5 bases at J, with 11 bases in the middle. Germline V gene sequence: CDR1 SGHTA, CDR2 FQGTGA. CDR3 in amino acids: CASSLSWGVTGELFF. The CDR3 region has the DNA TGTGCCAGCAGCTTAAGCTGGGGTGTAACCGGGGAGCTGTTTTTT.